This entry describes one T cell receptor beta chain. Its antigen remains unknown. These data are taken from a study of OX40 agonist ivuxolimab in advanced cancers. Study results and limitations: Mean expanded clone counts were higher in CD8+ than CD4+ T cells.

TCRdb's copy holds only in-frame clones and misses some; the assay was immunoSEQ multiplex PCR. This sample carries around 5,100 clones, 71% of them seen once, and the ten largest clones take more than 55%. Trimming pared 0 bases from V and 7 bases from J, leaving 12 bases between. CDR3 length: 14 residues. In germline, CDR1 is KGHSY, CDR2 FQNENV. The rearrangement uses TRBV16 and TRBJ1-2, with no clear D. The starting material was CD4+ or CD8+ T cells sorted from blood, obtained in a trial of the OX40 agonist ivuxolimab. The receptor was isolated from an adult with an advanced solid tumor such as melanoma, head and neck, liver or kidney cancer. CDR3 in DNA: TGTGCCAGCAGCCAATCTACGGGCAAGACTGGCTACACCTTC. Protein sequence: CASSQSTGKTGYTF. Combining the CDR3 with reference TRBV16 and TRBJ1-2 gives the whole variable domain GEEVAQTPKHLVRGEGQKAKLYCAPIKGHSYVFWYQQVLKNEFKFLISFQNENVFDETGMPKERFSAKCLPNSPCSLEIQATKLEDSAVYFCASSQSTGKTGYTFGSGTRLTVV.